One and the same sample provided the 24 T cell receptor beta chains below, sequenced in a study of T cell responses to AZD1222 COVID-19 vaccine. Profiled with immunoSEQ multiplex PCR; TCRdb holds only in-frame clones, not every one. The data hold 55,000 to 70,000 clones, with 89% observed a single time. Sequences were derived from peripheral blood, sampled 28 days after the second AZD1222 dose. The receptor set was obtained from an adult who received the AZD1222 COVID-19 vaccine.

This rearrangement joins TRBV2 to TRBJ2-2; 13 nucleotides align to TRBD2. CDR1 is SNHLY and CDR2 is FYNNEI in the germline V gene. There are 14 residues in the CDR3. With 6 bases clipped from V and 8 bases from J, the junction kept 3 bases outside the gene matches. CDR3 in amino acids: CASSLTSGRGELFF. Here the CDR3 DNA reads TGTGCCAGCAGCCTGACTAGCGGGAGGGGGGAGCTGTTTTTT.

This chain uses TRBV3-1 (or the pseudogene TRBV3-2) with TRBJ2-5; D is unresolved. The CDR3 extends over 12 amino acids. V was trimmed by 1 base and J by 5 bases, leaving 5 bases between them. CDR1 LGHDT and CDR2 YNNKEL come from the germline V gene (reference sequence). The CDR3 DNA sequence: TGTGCCAGCAGCCAAGGGCGGGAGACCCAGTACTTC. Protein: CASSQGRETQYF.

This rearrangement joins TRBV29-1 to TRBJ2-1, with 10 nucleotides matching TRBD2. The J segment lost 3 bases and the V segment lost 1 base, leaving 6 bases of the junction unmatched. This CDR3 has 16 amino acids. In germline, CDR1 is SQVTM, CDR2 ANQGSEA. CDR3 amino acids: CSVEAASGGDYNEQFF. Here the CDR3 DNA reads TGCAGCGTTGAAGCTGCTAGCGGGGGAGACTACAATGAGCAGTTCTTC.

For the CDR3, the DNA is TGTGCCAGCAGCCTGGGACAGGGTGTCGGTGGCTACACCTTC. Its protein product is CASSLGQGVGGYTF. V is TRBV6-5 and J is TRBJ1-2; 9 bases match TRBD1. Germline V gives CDR1 MNHEY, CDR2 SVGAGI. The V segment lost 6 bases and the J segment 7 bases; nucleotides outside the gene matches: 9. The CDR3 is 14 amino acids.

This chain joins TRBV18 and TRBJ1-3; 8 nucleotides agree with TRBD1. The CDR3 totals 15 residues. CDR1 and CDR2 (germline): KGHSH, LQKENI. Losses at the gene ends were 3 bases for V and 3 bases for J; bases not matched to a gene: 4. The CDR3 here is CASSPKTGDGNTIYF. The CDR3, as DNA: TGTGCCAGCTCACCTAAGACAGGGGATGGAAACACCATATATTTT.

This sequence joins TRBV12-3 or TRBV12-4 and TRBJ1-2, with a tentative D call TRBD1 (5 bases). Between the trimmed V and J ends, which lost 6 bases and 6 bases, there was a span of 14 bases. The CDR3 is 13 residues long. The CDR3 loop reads CASSFNEGDGYTF. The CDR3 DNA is TGTGCCAGCAGCTTTAACGAAGGGGATGGCTACACCTTC.

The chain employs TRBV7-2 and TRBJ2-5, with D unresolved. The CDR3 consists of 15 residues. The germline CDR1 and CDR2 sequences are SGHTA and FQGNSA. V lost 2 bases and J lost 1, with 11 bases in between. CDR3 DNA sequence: TGTGCCAGCAGCTTAATGGCAGGAATCCAAGAGACCCAGTACTTC. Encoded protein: CASSLMAGIQETQYF.

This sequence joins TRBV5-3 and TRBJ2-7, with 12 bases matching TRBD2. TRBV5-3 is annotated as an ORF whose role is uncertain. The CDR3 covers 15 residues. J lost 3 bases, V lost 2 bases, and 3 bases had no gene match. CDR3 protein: CARSLLAGGNYEQYF. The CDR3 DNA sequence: TGTGCCAGAAGCTTACTAGCGGGAGGAAACTACGAGCAGTACTTC.

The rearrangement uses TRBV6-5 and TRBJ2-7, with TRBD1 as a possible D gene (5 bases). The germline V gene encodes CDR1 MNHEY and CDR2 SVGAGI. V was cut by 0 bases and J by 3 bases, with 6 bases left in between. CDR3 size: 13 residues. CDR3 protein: CASSYSGDYEQYF. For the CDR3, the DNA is TGTGCCAGCAGTTACTCAGGGGACTACGAGCAGTACTTC.

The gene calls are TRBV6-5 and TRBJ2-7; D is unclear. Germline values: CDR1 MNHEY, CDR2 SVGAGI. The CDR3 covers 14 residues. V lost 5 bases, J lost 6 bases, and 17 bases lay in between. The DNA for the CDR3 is TGTGCCAGCAGTCGCACGGGCCCTCACCCCGAGCAGTACTTC. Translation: CASSRTGPHPEQYF.

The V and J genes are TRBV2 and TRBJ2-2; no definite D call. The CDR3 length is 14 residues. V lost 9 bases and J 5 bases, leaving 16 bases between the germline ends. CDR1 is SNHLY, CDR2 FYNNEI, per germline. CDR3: CASLGQLGTGELFF. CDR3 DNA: TGTGCCAGTCTCGGGCAGCTAGGGACCGGGGAGCTGTTTTTT. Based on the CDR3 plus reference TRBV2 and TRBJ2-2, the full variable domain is EPEVTQTPSHQVTQMGQEVILRCVPISNHLYFYWYRQILGQKVEFLVSFYNNEISEKSEIFDDQFSVERPDGSNFTLKIRSTKLEDSAMYFCASLGQLGTGELFFGEGSRLTVL.

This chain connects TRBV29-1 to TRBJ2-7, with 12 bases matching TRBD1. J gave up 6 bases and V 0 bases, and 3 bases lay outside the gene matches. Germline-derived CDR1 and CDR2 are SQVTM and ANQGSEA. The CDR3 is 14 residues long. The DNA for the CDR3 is TGCAGCGTTGAAGATGGGACAGGGGGCCGCGAGCAGTACTTC. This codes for CSVEDGTGGREQYF.

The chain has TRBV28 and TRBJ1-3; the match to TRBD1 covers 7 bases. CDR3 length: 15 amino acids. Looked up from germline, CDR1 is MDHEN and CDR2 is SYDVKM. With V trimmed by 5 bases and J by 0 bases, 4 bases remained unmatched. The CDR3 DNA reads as TGTGCCAGCAGTGTCGGGACAGTCTCTGGAAACACCATATATTTT. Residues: CASSVGTVSGNTIYF.

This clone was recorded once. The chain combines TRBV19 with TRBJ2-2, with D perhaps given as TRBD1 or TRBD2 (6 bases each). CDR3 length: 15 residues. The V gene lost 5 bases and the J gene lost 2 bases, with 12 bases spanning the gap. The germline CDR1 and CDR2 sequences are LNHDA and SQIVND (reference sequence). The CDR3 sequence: CASSGQRANTGELFF. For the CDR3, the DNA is TGTGCCAGTAGTGGACAGCGGGCCAACACCGGGGAGCTGTTTTTT.

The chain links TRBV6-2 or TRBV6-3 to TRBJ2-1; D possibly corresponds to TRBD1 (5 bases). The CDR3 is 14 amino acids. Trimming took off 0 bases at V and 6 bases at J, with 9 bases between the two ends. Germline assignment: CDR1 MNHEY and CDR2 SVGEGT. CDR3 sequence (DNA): TGTGCCAGCAGTTACTCCAGGGATCTCAATGAGCAGTTCTTC. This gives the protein CASSYSRDLNEQFF.

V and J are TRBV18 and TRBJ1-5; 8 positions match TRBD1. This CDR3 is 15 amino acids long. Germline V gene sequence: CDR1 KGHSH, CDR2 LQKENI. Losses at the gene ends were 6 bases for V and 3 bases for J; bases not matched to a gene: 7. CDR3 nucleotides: TGTGCCAGCTCCCGGACAGGGAGAGACAATCAGCCCCAGCATTTT. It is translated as CASSRTGRDNQPQHF.

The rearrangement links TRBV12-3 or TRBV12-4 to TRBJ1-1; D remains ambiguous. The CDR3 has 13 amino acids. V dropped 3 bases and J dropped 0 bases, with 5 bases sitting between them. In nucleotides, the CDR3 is TGTGCCAGCAGTTTCCCCATGAACACTGAAGCTTTCTTT. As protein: CASSFPMNTEAFF.

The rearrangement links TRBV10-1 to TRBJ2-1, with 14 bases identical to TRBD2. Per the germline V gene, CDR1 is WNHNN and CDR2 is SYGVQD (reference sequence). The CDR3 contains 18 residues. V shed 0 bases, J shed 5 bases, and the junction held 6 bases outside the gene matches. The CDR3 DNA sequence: TGCGCCAGCAGTGAGTCCGGACTAGCGGGAGGTTTTAACAATGAGCAGTTCTTC. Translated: CASSESGLAGGFNNEQFF.

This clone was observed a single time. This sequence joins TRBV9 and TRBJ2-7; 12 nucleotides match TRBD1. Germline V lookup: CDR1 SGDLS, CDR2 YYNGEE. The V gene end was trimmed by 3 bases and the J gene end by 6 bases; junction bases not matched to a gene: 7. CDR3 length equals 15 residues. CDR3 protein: CASSAGQGAILEQYF. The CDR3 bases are TGTGCCAGCAGCGCGGGACAGGGGGCGATTCTCGAGCAGTACTTC.

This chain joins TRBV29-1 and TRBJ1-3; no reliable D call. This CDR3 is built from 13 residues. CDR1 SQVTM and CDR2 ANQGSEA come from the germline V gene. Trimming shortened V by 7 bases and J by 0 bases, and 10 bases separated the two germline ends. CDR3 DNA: TGCAGCGCTTTACTTAGCTCTGGAAACACCATATATTTT. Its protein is CSALLSSGNTIYF.

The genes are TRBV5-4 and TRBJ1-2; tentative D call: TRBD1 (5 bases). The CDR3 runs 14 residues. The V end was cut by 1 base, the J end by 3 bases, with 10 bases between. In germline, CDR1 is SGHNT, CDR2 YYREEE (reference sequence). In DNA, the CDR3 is TGTGCCAGCAGCTTGCGGCAGGGCGACTATGGCTACACCTTC. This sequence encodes CASSLRQGDYGYTF.

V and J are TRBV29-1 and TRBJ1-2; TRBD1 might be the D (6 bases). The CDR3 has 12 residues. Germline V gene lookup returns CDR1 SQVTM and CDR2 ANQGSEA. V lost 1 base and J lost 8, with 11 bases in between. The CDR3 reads CSVEGAGVGYTF. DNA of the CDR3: TGCAGCGTTGAAGGGGCAGGGGTCGGCTACACCTTC.

CDR3: CASSPGGEAFF. The CDR3 nucleotides read TGTGCCAGCTCACCGGGGGGTGAAGCTTTCTTT. This rearrangement joins TRBV18 to TRBJ1-1, with D possibly matching TRBD1 (5 bases). CDR1 is KGHSH and CDR2 is LQKENI in the germline V gene. The V gene lost 3 bases and the J gene lost 7 bases, with 6 bases spanning the gap. The CDR3 consists of 11 residues.

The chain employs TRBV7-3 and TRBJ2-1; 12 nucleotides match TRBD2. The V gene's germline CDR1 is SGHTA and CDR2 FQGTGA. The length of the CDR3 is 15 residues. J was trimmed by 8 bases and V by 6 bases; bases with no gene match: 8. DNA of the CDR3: TGTGCCAGCAGGTCCTCTAGCGGGGGGGCCGATGAGCAGTTCTTC. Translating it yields CASRSSSGGADEQFF.